The 7 T cell receptor beta chains in this list originate from one sample, sequenced in a study of early T cells in non-severe SARS-CoV-2 infection. TCRdb re-called the 5' RACE reads with MiXCR, one entry per CDR3 protein. The table includes 87,000 or so distinct CDR3 sequences, 14% detected once. The sequenced sample consisted of whole blood. All receptors come from an adult who was a healthcare worker with PCR-confirmed SARS-CoV-2 infection or an uninfected control (not recorded which).

This chain joins TRBV6-6 and TRBJ1-1; D is unresolved. Germline assignment: CDR1 MNHNY and CDR2 SVGAGI (reference sequence). Deletions cut 0 bases from V and 10 bases from J, with 18 bases between. The length of the CDR3 is 15 residues. CDR3 coding DNA: TGTGCCAGCAGTTACTCTCCGCGGGCCACCCGGGGAGCTTTCTTT. Its translation: CASSYSPRATRGAFF.

V usage is TRBV3-1 and J usage is TRBJ2-7; D is uncertain. The CDR3 spans 13 residues. With 4 bases removed from V and 3 bases from J, the gap between germline ends came to 10 bases. Germline CDR1 reads LGHDT; CDR2 reads YNNKEL (reference sequence). The CDR3 DNA is TGTGCCAGCAGCCGCGATCCCGACTACGAGCAGTACTTC. Translating gives CASSRDPDYEQYF.

This clonotype was seen ten or more times. The junction does not match germline at one end; this may be a read error. The chain joins TRBV7-7 to TRBJ2-2; TRBD2 matches at 9 bases. The germline gives CDR1 SSHAT, CDR2 FNYEAQ (reference sequence). CDR3 length equals 16 residues. The CDR3: CASSRVAGGSTGELFF. The CDR3 region has the DNA TGTGCTAGCAGCCGCGTGGCGGGGGGGAGCACCGGGGAGCTGTTTTTT.

This clonotype has a handful of counts. V usage is TRBV29-1 and J usage is TRBJ2-3; TRBD1 agrees at 8 bases. The V gene's germline CDR1 is SQVTM and CDR2 ANQGSEA. With 7 bases clipped from V and 3 bases from J, the junction kept 3 bases outside the gene matches. CDR3 length: 12 amino acids. The CDR3 spells CSADRETDTQYF. In DNA, the CDR3 is TGCAGCGCGGACAGGGAAACAGATACGCAGTATTTT.

This clonotype turned up a few times. This chain joins TRBV6-1 and TRBJ2-7; D gene unclear. Germline lookup yields CDR1 MNHNS and CDR2 SASEGT. The CDR3 runs to 14 residues. V shed 1 base and J shed 0 bases, with 7 bases lying between them. The CDR3 sequence: CASSEEPRSYEQYF. The CDR3 nucleotides are TGTGCCAGCAGTGAAGAACCCCGCTCCTACGAGCAGTACTTC.

This chain uses TRBV18 with TRBJ2-5; possibly TRBD2 for D (6 bases). The CDR3 totals 16 residues. CDR1 and CDR2 (germline): KGHSH, LQKENI. V was trimmed by 3 bases and J by 1 base, leaving 15 bases between them. The chain's CDR3 is CASSPQGGPPQETQYF. For the CDR3, the DNA is TGTGCCAGCTCACCCCAGGGAGGACCCCCCCAAGAGACCCAGTACTTC.

This clonotype came up many times. The chain links TRBV7-9 to TRBJ2-5; tentatively, D is TRBD1 (5 bases). CDR1 and CDR2 (germline): SEHNR, FQNEAQ (reference sequence). V was pared by 4 bases and J by 1 base, with 16 bases between. There are 16 residues in the CDR3. Here the CDR3 reads CASSYATGRIQETQYF. The CDR3 bases are TGTGCCAGCAGCTATGCCACAGGCAGGATCCAAGAGACCCAGTACTTC. The complete variable domain, with remaining parts taken from reference TRBV7-9 and TRBJ2-5, reads DTGVSQNPRHKITKRGQNVTFRCDPISEHNRLYWYRQTLGQGPEFLTYFQNEAQLEKSRLLSDRFSAERPKGSFSTLEIQRTEQGDSAMYLCASSYATGRIQETQYFGPGTRLLVL.